The 31 T cell receptor beta chains reported below all come from one sample, sequenced in a study of blood T cell repertoires in COVID-19. Some clones are missing from TCRdb's copy, which holds only in-frame ones; the method was immunoSEQ multiplex PCR. The sample consists of around 200,000 clones, about 90% of them appearing once. The sample taken for sequencing was peripheral blood. Receptors were obtained from a man between 18 and 35 years old with active or convalescent COVID-19.

V is TRBV4-2 and J is TRBJ2-5; 8 positions match TRBD2. CDR3 length: 16 amino acids. The germline gives CDR1 LGHNA, CDR2 YNFKEQ. Trimming took 1 base from V and 5 from J; bases not matched to a gene: 9. The CDR3: CASSQAGSGGFETQYF. The DNA for the CDR3 is TGTGCCAGCAGCCAAGCGGGCAGCGGGGGTTTCGAGACCCAGTACTTC.

This sequence joins TRBV27 and TRBJ1-2; TRBD1 aligns across 7 bases. V lost 6 bases, J lost 0 bases, and 7 bases stayed unmatched. In germline, CDR1 is MNHEY, CDR2 SMNVEV (reference sequence). CDR3 length: 15 amino acids. The CDR3 is CASSSTGETNYGYTF. The CDR3 DNA reads TGTGCCAGCAGCTCAACAGGGGAAACTAACTATGGCTACACCTTC.

The genes are TRBV19 and TRBJ1-1, with TRBD1 as a possible D gene (5 bases). Germline values: CDR1 LNHDA, CDR2 SQIVND (reference sequence). This CDR3 is built from 16 residues. The V and J ends lost 4 bases and 2 bases respectively, with 17 bases between them. This CDR3 is CASSTGFNLHNTEAFF. CDR3 bases: TGTGCCAGTAGTACAGGGTTTAATCTTCATAACACTGAAGCTTTCTTT.

The chain is built from TRBV7-6 and TRBJ2-1; a weak D match, TRBD2 (5 bases). Between the trimmed V and J ends, which lost 6 bases and 3 bases, there was a span of 15 bases. Per germline, CDR1 SGHVS and CDR2 FNYEAQ. The CDR3 length is 15 residues. CDR3 region: CASSLRADRYNEQFF. CDR3 DNA: TGTGCCAGCAGTTTGAGGGCAGACCGCTACAATGAGCAGTTCTTC.

J is TRBJ1-1 and V is TRBV29-1; TRBD1 is a possible D gene (6 bases). The V gene's germline CDR1 is SQVTM and CDR2 ANQGSEA. The CDR3 length is 14 residues. Trimming removed 7 bases from V and 0 bases from J, with 15 bases in between. DNA for the CDR3: TGCAGCGCGACAGGAGTGGGCATGAACACTGAAGCTTTCTTT. Translated: CSATGVGMNTEAFF. Variable domain in full (rest from reference TRBV29-1 and TRBJ1-1): SAVISQKPSRDICQRGTSLTIQCQVDSQVTMMFWYRQQPGQSLTLIATANQGSEATYESGFVIDKFPISRPNLTFSTLTVSNMSPEDSSIYLCSATGVGMNTEAFFGQGTRLTVV.

The chain has TRBV3-1 (or the pseudogene TRBV3-2) and TRBJ1-2, with D hard to call. In germline, CDR1 is LGHDT, CDR2 YNNKEL (reference sequence). Trimming took 1 base from V and 3 from J, leaving 21 bases between them. CDR3 length: 18 residues. The CDR3 sequence is CASSQGEAGYSKYYGYTF. Written as DNA, the CDR3 is TGTGCCAGCAGCCAAGGAGAGGCTGGGTACTCAAAGTACTATGGCTACACCTTC.

The chain joins TRBV2 to TRBJ1-2, with TRBD1 matching over 7 bases. With 7 bases clipped from V and 8 bases from J, the junction kept 10 bases outside the gene matches. Germline CDR1 SNHLY, CDR2 FYNNEI. The CDR3 loop spans 13 amino acids. The CDR3 loop is CASKNEGAEGYTF. CDR3 in DNA: TGTGCCAGCAAGAACGAGGGGGCAGAAGGCTACACCTTC.

This chain connects TRBV19 to TRBJ1-1; no clear D gene. This CDR3 is built from 13 residues. Trimming removed 4 bases from V and 0 bases from J, with 6 bases in between. The germline gives CDR1 LNHDA, CDR2 SQIVND (reference sequence). The CDR3 protein is CASSTLMNTEAFF. The CDR3 DNA follows: TGTGCCAGTAGTACCCTTATGAACACTGAAGCTTTCTTT.

The chain's CDR3 is CASSLSQGAPYEQYF. CDR3 nucleotides: TGTGCCAGCAGCTTATCACAGGGGGCCCCCTACGAGCAGTACTTC. The J gene is TRBJ2-7, the V gene TRBV7-9, with TRBD1 matching 9 bases. This CDR3 spans 15 amino acids. After removal of 2 bases from V and 2 bases from J, the junction contained 4 bases not matched to a gene. The V gene's germline CDR1 is SEHNR and CDR2 FQNEAQ (reference sequence). The full variable domain, its missing parts supplied by reference TRBV7-9 and TRBJ2-7, is DTGVSQNPRHKITKRGQNVTFRCDPISEHNRLYWYRQTLGQGPEFLTYFQNEAQLEKSRLLSDRFSAERPKGSFSTLEIQRTEQGDSAMYLCASSLSQGAPYEQYFGPGTRLTVT.

The gene calls are TRBV7-9 and TRBJ1-2; D gene uncertain. Trimming removed 0 bases at V and 2 bases at J, with 7 bases between. From germline, CDR1 is SEHNR and CDR2 FQNEAQ (reference sequence). The CDR3 runs to 14 residues. CDR3 sequence reads: CASSLAAKNYGYTF. CDR3 nucleotides: TGTGCCAGCAGCTTAGCTGCGAAGAACTATGGCTACACCTTC.

This clone has a single count. The V gene is TRBV29-1, the J gene TRBJ2-1; 7 bases agree with TRBD2. This CDR3 contains 15 residues. Germline values: CDR1 SQVTM, CDR2 ANQGSEA. With 5 bases clipped from V and 2 bases from J, the junction kept 9 bases outside the gene matches. The CDR3 region is CSVFLGAGTYNEQFF. Here the CDR3 DNA reads TGCAGCGTTTTCCTTGGAGCGGGAACCTACAATGAGCAGTTCTTC.

This chain connects TRBV18 to TRBJ1-1, with D possibly matching TRBD1 (6 bases). The germline V and J ends were trimmed by 3 bases and 0 bases, with 14 bases remaining between them. Per germline, CDR1 KGHSH and CDR2 LQKENI. The CDR3 sequence is 16 residues long. CDR3 nucleotides: TGTGCCAGCTCACCGGTAGCGGGGGGCCTGAACACTGAAGCTTTCTTT. Its translation is CASSPVAGGLNTEAFF.

The chain carries TRBV6-1 and TRBJ2-7; 12 nucleotides agree with TRBD2. The CDR3 length is 14 residues. Germline V gives CDR1 MNHNS, CDR2 SASEGT. J was trimmed by 9 bases and V by 2 bases; bases with no gene match: 5. The CDR3 DNA is TGTGCCAGCAGTGAACTAGCGGGGGGGCGGGTGCAGTACTTC. It codes for CASSELAGGRVQYF.

The CDR3 sequence: CASSLAGASDTQYF. The CDR3 nucleotides are TGTGCCAGCAGCTTAGCGGGAGCATCAGATACGCAGTATTTT. The chain employs TRBV7-2 and TRBJ2-3, with D perhaps matching TRBD2 (5 bases). The CDR3 is made up of 14 amino acids. V was cut by 0 bases and J by 4 bases, with 8 bases left in between. In germline, CDR1 is SGHTA, CDR2 FQGNSA.

This clone was detected a few times. The rearrangement links TRBV12-5 to TRBJ2-1; TRBD2 matches at 15 bases. This CDR3 is 15 amino acids long. CDR1 LGHNT and CDR2 FRNRAP come from the germline V gene. The ends lost 4 bases at V and 7 bases at J; junction bases unmatched: 2. The CDR3 sequence is CASGSGTSGRNEQFF. Here the CDR3 DNA reads TGTGCTAGTGGTTCCGGGACTAGCGGGAGGAATGAGCAGTTCTTC.

A single count supports this clone. This CDR3 is CASSLNHRGRDEKLFF. In DNA form, the CDR3 reads TGCGCCAGCAGCTTAAATCACAGGGGACGAGATGAAAAACTGTTTTTT. The rearrangement joins TRBV5-1 to TRBJ1-4; 7 positions agree with TRBD1. Germline V lookup: CDR1 SGHRS, CDR2 YFSETQ. Unmatched junction bases numbered 10, after V lost 2 bases and J lost 6 bases. The CDR3 is made up of 16 amino acids.

The rearrangement joins TRBV10-3 to TRBJ2-7; D not certain. V was clipped by 6 bases and J by 3 bases, with 6 bases between them. In germline, CDR1 is ENHRY, CDR2 SYGVKD. The length of the CDR3 is 11 residues. The CDR3 sequence: CAIRGVYEQYF. The CDR3 DNA reads TGTGCCATCAGGGGCGTCTACGAGCAGTACTTC.

The CDR3 region is CASSRTSGSQETQYF. The CDR3 DNA follows: TGTGCCAGCTCCCGGACTAGCGGGTCACAAGAGACCCAGTACTTC. The genes are TRBV18 and TRBJ2-5; the match to TRBD2 covers 11 bases. Germline values: CDR1 KGHSH, CDR2 LQKENI. Trimming cost V 6 bases and J 2 bases; bases outside gene matches: 5. This CDR3 is built from 15 residues.

About this clone: Other nucleotide sequences in the sample specify the same CDR3. The chain is built from TRBV9 and TRBJ2-5, with D possibly being TRBD1 (6 bases). V lost 3 bases to trimming and J lost 4 bases, with 10 bases between them. CDR1 is SGDLS, CDR2 YYNGEE, per germline. CDR3 length: 13 residues. The CDR3 DNA is TGTGCCAGCAGCGGGGGGCTCCGAGAGACCCAGTACTTC. It translates to CASSGGLRETQYF.

The chain employs TRBV5-1 and TRBJ1-1; tentative D call: TRBD1 (5 bases). CDR3 length equals 16 residues. Trimming removed 4 bases at V and 1 base at J, with 17 bases between. From germline, CDR1 is SGHRS and CDR2 YFSETQ. CDR3 sequence: CASSLSGGIWNTEAFF. CDR3 coding DNA: TGCGCCAGCAGCCTAAGTGGGGGGATCTGGAACACTGAAGCTTTCTTT. The whole variable domain, remainder taken from reference TRBV5-1 and TRBJ1-1, is KAGVTQTPRYLIKTRGQQVTLSCSPISGHRSVSWYQQTPGQGLQFLFEYFSETQRNKGNFPGRFSGRQFSNSRSEMNVSTLELGDSALYLCASSLSGGIWNTEAFFGQGTRLTVV.

This chain's CDR3 is CSSWDRSGADTQYF. The CDR3 DNA sequence: TGCAGCTCTTGGGATAGGTCGGGAGCAGATACGCAGTATTTT. The chain couples TRBV29-1 to TRBJ2-3; D may be TRBD2 (6 bases). There are 14 residues in the CDR3. The V end was cut by 8 bases, the J end by 4 bases, with 19 bases between. Germline CDR1 is SQVTM and CDR2 is ANQGSEA.

The chain uses TRBV7-9 and TRBJ1-1; tentative D call: TRBD1 (5 bases). The length of the CDR3 is 14 residues. Trimming left V 4 bases short and J 7 bases short, with 16 bases between. The V gene's germline CDR1 is SEHNR and CDR2 FQNEAQ (reference sequence). This CDR3 reads CASSSSFRRGEAFF. The DNA of the CDR3 is TGTGCCAGCAGCTCCTCTTTTAGGAGGGGTGAAGCTTTCTTT.

The chain carries TRBV5-8 and TRBJ1-1, with D possibly TRBD1 on 6 matching bases. The V and J ends lost 0 bases and 1 base respectively, with 10 bases between them. The CDR3 runs 15 residues. Germline CDR1 SGHTS, CDR2 YDEGEE. CDR3 region: CASSLDNRANTEAFF. The CDR3 nucleotides read TGTGCCAGCAGCTTGGATAACAGGGCGAACACTGAAGCTTTCTTT.

V is TRBV30 and J is TRBJ2-7; TRBD1 might be the D (5 bases). Per germline, CDR1 GTSNPN and CDR2 SVGIG (reference sequence). The CDR3 is 16 residues long. Trimming stripped 1 base from V and 0 bases from J, with 16 bases between. CDR3 nucleotides: TGTGCCTGGAGTGAGGTTGACAGTTTGAGCTCCTACGAGCAGTACTTC. Translating gives CAWSEVDSLSSYEQYF.

This chain links TRBV4-3 with TRBJ2-7, with TRBD2 matching over 10 bases. V dropped 4 bases and J dropped 6; count of bases not matched to a gene: 9. The CDR3 consists of 15 residues. Germline loops: CDR1 LGHNA, CDR2 YSLEER. DNA of the CDR3: TGCGCCAGCAGCCTAGAAGCGGGAGGGCCGGCCGAGCAGTACTTC. It specifies CASSLEAGGPAEQYF.

CDR3 bases: TGCGCCAGCAGCCTACAAGGGACAGTTCAAGAGACCCAGTACTTC. It encodes CASSLQGTVQETQYF. The gene calls are TRBV5-1 and TRBJ2-5, with 7 bases aligning to TRBD1. The CDR3 covers 15 residues. V lost 4 bases and J lost 2; bases outside the gene matches: 8. Germline values: CDR1 SGHRS, CDR2 YFSETQ.

The chain links TRBV12-3 or TRBV12-4 to TRBJ1-2; 7 nucleotides line up with TRBD1. V gave up 5 bases and J gave up 3 bases; unmatched junction bases: 3. This CDR3 contains 13 residues. CDR3 sequence reads: CASSLQGYYGYTF. The CDR3 bases are TGTGCCAGCAGTCTACAGGGGTACTATGGCTACACCTTC.

This chain uses TRBV11-2 with TRBJ1-2; 7 bases fit TRBD1. The germline V gene has CDR1 SGHAT and CDR2 FQNNGV. Trimming took 5 bases from V and 10 from J; bases not matched to a gene: 4. The CDR3 runs to 11 residues. Here the CDR3 reads CASSVGTDYTF. In nucleotides, the CDR3 is TGTGCCAGCAGCGTGGGGACAGACTACACCTTC.

This chain links TRBV11-2 with TRBJ1-1, with D perhaps matching TRBD1 (5 bases). The CDR3 length is 14 residues. V was shortened by 6 bases and J by 3 bases, with 14 bases between the two germline ends. The V gene's germline CDR1 is SGHAT and CDR2 FQNNGV. CDR3 sequence: CASRIRGRDTEAFF. The CDR3, as DNA: TGTGCCAGCAGAATTAGGGGCCGGGACACTGAAGCTTTCTTT.

Here the CDR3 reads CASSELQGSSNQPQHF. The DNA for the CDR3 is TGTGCCAGCAGTGAGCTACAGGGTTCGAGCAATCAGCCCCAGCATTTT. The rearrangement joins TRBV2 to TRBJ1-5, with D perhaps TRBD1 (6 bases). Germline loops: CDR1 SNHLY, CDR2 FYNNEI. The CDR3 runs 16 residues. V dropped 3 bases and J dropped 1 base, with 13 bases sitting between them. Based on the CDR3 plus reference TRBV2 and TRBJ1-5, the full variable domain is EPEVTQTPSHQVTQMGQEVILRCVPISNHLYFYWYRQILGQKVEFLVSFYNNEISEKSEIFDDQFSVERPDGSNFTLKIRSTKLEDSAMYFCASSELQGSSNQPQHFGDGTRLSIL.

This chain uses TRBV12-3 or TRBV12-4 with TRBJ1-1; D is ambiguous. Trimming took 5 bases from V and 1 from J, leaving 8 bases between them. This CDR3 is 13 amino acids long. CDR3 loop: CASSTTQNTEAFF. The CDR3 region has the DNA TGTGCCAGCAGTACAACCCAGAACACTGAAGCTTTCTTT.